This T cell receptor (beta chain) was sequenced for a study of beta chain features in type 1 diabetes (dated by TCRdb to 2017 to 2018). For the wider study: Mean age, gender distribution, total cell number and subset yield were not different between patients and healthy donors. A total of roughly 100 million sorted cells were examined across all samples, and the number of cells per subset was strongly correlated with RNA yield. In the study, TCRB repertoires of sorted circulating CD4+ T cell subsets from recently diagnosed type 1 diabetes patients were compared with those of matched healthy donors. Naive and central memory subsets were obtained from all 30 or so donors, but regulatory and stem cell-like memory subsets were isolated from only 8 patients and roughly eight healthy donors.

Each donor gave one peripheral blood draw, approximately 110 mL on average, collected into heparinised tubes. A BD FACSAria II was used to sort naive, central memory, regulatory and stem cell-like memory CD4+ T cells with a panel that included CD45RO, CCR7, CD25, CD127, CD95 and CD27. Purity was above 95% for every sorted population. Right away, PBMCs were isolated by Lymphoprep density gradient centrifugation and were stained directly, with no culture step. So that batch effects would be minimized, each experiment stained and sorted samples in pairs, pairing one healthy donor with one patient. The entire isolated RNA was reverse transcribed using the High Capacity cDNA Reverse Transcription Kit, and thus expressed TCRB transcripts were sequenced. Deep immunoSEQ sequencing was performed on naive, central memory and regulatory T cell samples, with an average of roughly 3.6 million total reads per sample. Sorted cells were lysed in RLT buffer and RNA was extracted with DNase-treated RNeasy Micro or Mini kits, depending on cell number. Each cell subset was processed on its own to prevent cross-contamination, while patient and healthy donor samples were processed together. The immunoSEQ multiplex PCR was used to amplify TCRB sequences from cDNA, generating 87-bp fragments that spanned the CDR3 region. Amplicons were sequenced on the Illumina HiSeq platform. The original methods were these. PCR bias was corrected computationally using synthetic template baselines, and reads within Hamming distance 2 were collapsed, with unmergeable singletons discarded. Reads were aligned to IMGT to assign V, D and J genes, CDR3 length, and insertions or deletions at six rearrangement sites. Clonotype counts were normalized to sorted cell number within each subset before computing true diversity and Gini coefficients with the tcR R package. The overlap coefficient, calculated on TCRB nucleotide sequences, was used to quantify repertoire sharing. TCRdb stores this immuneACCESS table with in-frame sequences only. Part of the clones is absent; in the studies checked, under half of the shortfall reflects unresolved V genes, and no reason is known for the rest. V and J calls plus clone size are reproduced from that table; the DNA served to infer D and trimming. This sample lists about 180,000 clones; approximately 13% were detected once. Of the sample, around 0.63% is held by the ten largest clones.

This clone was seen a few times. Its antigen target is currently unknown. Nothing much larger sits one base from this clone, and base qualities are not available. The investigation overall reported the following: Sequencing cDNA rather than genomic DNA could over-represent highly expressing activated cells, although activation and CD3 levels did not differ between groups. Shorter templates might have been favored by PCR, but patient and control samples were amplified and corrected together, so both groups would have been affected equally by any skew. Naive, central memory and regulatory TCRB repertoires appeared to be more alike among patients than among healthy donors. Type 1 diabetes patients showed a moderate but significant shortening of TCRB CDR3 length in all four CD4+ subsets. At VDJ recombination sites, type 1 diabetes patients had fewer insertions and more deleted nucleotides, which implies abnormalities in thymic rearrangement. Because small numbers of individuals were included in the HLA sub-analyses, any influence of HLA type on TCRB rearrangement was left unresolved.

The germline V gene supplies CDR1 SGHVS and CDR2 FQNEAQ. V loses 5 bases of germline sequence and J loses 5 bases, and the interval between the two ends is 9 bases. The CDR3 has 12 amino acids, counting the end cysteine and phenylalanine. The sequence is cut down to CDR3 DNA, 36 bases in frame from base 1. The sequence joins TRBV7-8 to TRBJ2-5, and TRBD1 may be the D gene, going by 6 matching bases. The TCR originated in a woman between 18 and 30 years old in good health. Sequenced material: central memory CD4+ T cells from blood. In nucleotides, the sequence is TGTGCCAGCAGCCCTCAGGGGGAGACCCAGTACTTC. Its amino acids are CASSPQGETQYF.